A selection of T cell receptor beta chains follows, all from one sample in a study of cytomegalovirus exposure and HLA in healthy donors. Data came from immunoSEQ multiplex PCR; TCRdb stores just in-frame clones and leaves some out. Of 150,000 to 200,000 clones listed, over 9.5% are singletons. Material for sequencing was PBMCs. The receptors were gathered from a man aged 50 to 59 in good health and CMV-seropositive. Each CDR3 is given with its conserved first and last residue. Fields, in order: D gene, J gene, CDR3 length, clone size, V gene, CDR3 DNA, CDR3 protein. D genes are given only for firm matches. Some rows mark clone size as missing; the rest say once, few, many or name a class of expanded clone.

D gene: TRBD1; J gene: TRBJ1-5; CDR3 length: 15; clone size: -; V gene: TRBV5-1; CDR3 DNA: TGCGCCAGCCAAACCACAGGGGATCCAGGGCAGCCCCAGCATTTT; CDR3 protein: CASQTTGDPGQPQHF
D gene: TRBD1; J gene: TRBJ1-5; CDR3 length: 15; clone size: few; V gene: TRBV6-6; CDR3 DNA: TGTGCCAGCCAAGGACAGGGGGCGAGCAATCAGCCCCAGCATTTT; CDR3 protein: CASQGQGASNQPQHF
D gene: -; J gene: TRBJ1-1; CDR3 length: 18; clone size: few; V gene: TRBV4-2; CDR3 DNA: TGTGCCAGCAGCCAAGAGACTACGGGAGGGGGGCTCGGCACTGAAGCTTTCTTT; CDR3 protein: CASSQETTGGGLGTEAFF
D gene: -; J gene: TRBJ2-5; CDR3 length: 17; clone size: few; V gene: TRBV9; CDR3 DNA: TGTGCCAGCAGCACCCGGCGGGGCAGGGCTAACCAAGAGACCCAGTACTTC; CDR3 protein: CASSTRRGRANQETQYF
D gene: TRBD2; J gene: TRBJ2-5; CDR3 length: 16; clone size: few; V gene: TRBV25-1; CDR3 DNA: TGTGCCAGCGGACGCGGCCAGCGGGGGGCCGAAGAGACCCAGTACTTC; CDR3 protein: CASGRGQRGAEETQYF
D gene: -; J gene: TRBJ1-2; CDR3 length: 15; clone size: few; V gene: TRBV2; CDR3 DNA: TGTGCCAGCAGTGTAGGCAGGGGTCTATCGGGGGGCTACACCTTC; CDR3 protein: CASSVGRGLSGGYTF
D gene: -; J gene: TRBJ2-7; CDR3 length: 13; clone size: few; V gene: TRBV30; CDR3 DNA: TGTGCCTGGAAGGGGGGGCGCCTGGACGAGCAGTACTTC; CDR3 protein: CAWKGGRLDEQYF
D gene: -; J gene: TRBJ2-3; CDR3 length: 16; clone size: -; V gene: TRBV7-9; CDR3 DNA: TGTGCCAGCAGCTTAGGGTTGTCAGGGAGCACAGATACGCAGTATTTT; CDR3 protein: CASSLGLSGSTDTQYF
D gene: -; J gene: TRBJ2-5; CDR3 length: 13; clone size: -; V gene: TRBV5-1; CDR3 DNA: TGCGCCAGCAGCTTGGGAGGGGGTGAGACCCAGTACTTC; CDR3 protein: CASSLGGGETQYF
D gene: TRBD2; J gene: TRBJ2-5; CDR3 length: 16; clone size: -; V gene: TRBV9; CDR3 DNA: TGTGCCAGCAGCGTAGGCCCGGGACTAGGGCAAGAGACCCAGTACTTC; CDR3 protein: CASSVGPGLGQETQYF
D gene: -; J gene: TRBJ2-7; CDR3 length: 13; clone size: -; V gene: TRBV7-2; CDR3 DNA: TGTGCCAGCAGCTTGAGGGATTCCTACGAGCAGTACTTC; CDR3 protein: CASSLRDSYEQYF
D gene: -; J gene: TRBJ2-2; CDR3 length: 12; clone size: -; V gene: TRBV19; CDR3 DNA: TGTGCCAGTAGCCAATACACCGGGGAGCTGTTTTTT; CDR3 protein: CASSQYTGELFF
D gene: TRBD1; J gene: TRBJ2-1; CDR3 length: 15; clone size: -; V gene: TRBV6-5; CDR3 DNA: TGTGCCACCTCGGACAGGGGCGGTATGAGGGGGGAGCAGTTCTTC; CDR3 protein: CATSDRGGMRGEQFF
D gene: TRBD1; J gene: TRBJ1-5; CDR3 length: 14; clone size: few; V gene: TRBV2; CDR3 DNA: TGTGCCAGCAGTGAGACAGGGTACCCGGCGGCCCAGCATTTT; CDR3 protein: CASSETGYPAAQHF
D gene: TRBD1; J gene: TRBJ1-2; CDR3 length: 15; clone size: -; V gene: TRBV5-1; CDR3 DNA: TGCGCCAGCAGCTTGGAACCCGGGACAGGGGTTGGCTACACCTTC; CDR3 protein: CASSLEPGTGVGYTF
D gene: -; J gene: TRBJ2-3; CDR3 length: 15; clone size: few; V gene: TRBV5-1; CDR3 DNA: TGCGCCAGCAGCTTGGACACGTTCCCCACAGATACGCAGTATTTT; CDR3 protein: CASSLDTFPTDTQYF
D gene: -; J gene: TRBJ1-4; CDR3 length: 16; clone size: -; V gene: TRBV5-1; CDR3 DNA: TGCGCCAGCAGCTTAGACAGGACGGGAGGCGGTGAAAAACTGTTTTTT; CDR3 protein: CASSLDRTGGGEKLFF
D gene: TRBD2; J gene: TRBJ2-5; CDR3 length: 13; clone size: few; V gene: TRBV5-1; CDR3 DNA: TGCGCCAGCGGGCTAGCGGGGGAGGAGACCCAGTACTTC; CDR3 protein: CASGLAGEETQYF
D gene: -; J gene: TRBJ1-3; CDR3 length: 17; clone size: -; V gene: TRBV28; CDR3 DNA: TGTGCCAGCAGGCGGTCCGGGAGAGACTTCTCTGGAAACACCATATATTTT; CDR3 protein: CASRRSGRDFSGNTIYF
D gene: -; J gene: TRBJ2-3; CDR3 length: 14; clone size: once; V gene: TRBV7-9; CDR3 DNA: TGTGCCAGCAGCCGGGACATAGAAACAGATACGCAGTATTTT; CDR3 protein: CASSRDIETDTQYF
D gene: -; J gene: TRBJ2-6; CDR3 length: 17; clone size: -; V gene: TRBV27; CDR3 DNA: TGTGCCAGCAGTTTATTTTCAGGGTTCAGCGGGGCCAACGTCCTGACTTTC; CDR3 protein: CASSLFSGFSGANVLTF
D gene: -; J gene: TRBJ1-2; CDR3 length: 16; clone size: -; V gene: TRBV11-2; CDR3 DNA: TGTGCCAGCAGCTCTCCGAGCAGGGTCAGTAACTATGGCTACACCTTC; CDR3 protein: CASSSPSRVSNYGYTF
D gene: -; J gene: TRBJ2-5; CDR3 length: 11; clone size: few; V gene: TRBV6-1; CDR3 DNA: TGTGCCAGCAGTTTCAGTGAAACCCAGTACTTC; CDR3 protein: CASSFSETQYF
D gene: -; J gene: TRBJ1-2; CDR3 length: 14; clone size: few; V gene: TRBV6-1; CDR3 DNA: TGTGCCAGCAGTCCCGGGTCTCAGCTCTATGGCTACACCTTC; CDR3 protein: CASSPGSQLYGYTF
D gene: TRBD1; J gene: TRBJ1-2; CDR3 length: 14; clone size: few; V gene: TRBV10-2; CDR3 DNA: TGCGCCAGCAGTGTCCGGGACAGGGAGGATGGCTACACCTTC; CDR3 protein: CASSVRDREDGYTF
D gene: -; J gene: TRBJ1-1; CDR3 length: 13; clone size: few; V gene: TRBV6-5; CDR3 DNA: TGTGCCAGCAGTTATAACAGGGACACTGAAGCTTTCTTT; CDR3 protein: CASSYNRDTEAFF
D gene: -; J gene: TRBJ1-1; CDR3 length: 15; clone size: -; V gene: TRBV18; CDR3 DNA: TGTGCCAGCTCACCTTTGGACTTCTCTGGGTCTGAAGCTTTCTTT; CDR3 protein: CASSPLDFSGSEAFF
D gene: TRBD1; J gene: TRBJ1-3; CDR3 length: 18; clone size: -; V gene: TRBV18; CDR3 DNA: TGTGCCAGCTCACCCCTCGGCGGGACAGGGTCGTCAGGAAACACCATATATTTT; CDR3 protein: CASSPLGGTGSSGNTIYF
D gene: TRBD1; J gene: TRBJ2-1; CDR3 length: 15; clone size: -; V gene: TRBV5-8; CDR3 DNA: TGTGCCAGCAGCCCCCGGGACAGGCGCTACAATGAGCAGTTCTTC; CDR3 protein: CASSPRDRRYNEQFF
D gene: TRBD1; J gene: TRBJ1-2; CDR3 length: 17; clone size: -; V gene: TRBV14; CDR3 DNA: TGTGCCAGCAGCCAATTCTTATCACAGGGGGCCAACTATGGCTACACCTTC; CDR3 protein: CASSQFLSQGANYGYTF
D gene: TRBD1; J gene: TRBJ2-7; CDR3 length: 15; clone size: few; V gene: TRBV5-4; CDR3 DNA: TGTGCCAGCAGCTTGGGAGGACAGGGACCCTACGAGCAGTACTTC; CDR3 protein: CASSLGGQGPYEQYF
D gene: TRBD1; J gene: TRBJ2-3; CDR3 length: 14; clone size: few; V gene: TRBV4-3; CDR3 DNA: TGCGCCAGCAGCCGGGACAGATTTACAGATACGCAGTATTTT; CDR3 protein: CASSRDRFTDTQYF
D gene: -; J gene: TRBJ2-2; CDR3 length: 15; clone size: -; V gene: TRBV19; CDR3 DNA: TGTGCCAGTAGTATTATCTCGCTCGCGACCGGGGAGCTGTTTTTT; CDR3 protein: CASSIISLATGELFF
D gene: -; J gene: TRBJ1-6; CDR3 length: 15; clone size: -; V gene: TRBV7-8; CDR3 DNA: TGTGCCAGCAGCTTAAATGAGGGCGCCGATTCACCCCTCCACTTT; CDR3 protein: CASSLNEGADSPLHF
D gene: TRBD1; J gene: TRBJ1-1; CDR3 length: 15; clone size: -; V gene: TRBV5-1; CDR3 DNA: TGCGCCAGCAGCCTGACAGGGCCGGGGAACACTGAAGCTTTCTTT; CDR3 protein: CASSLTGPGNTEAFF
D gene: -; J gene: TRBJ1-3; CDR3 length: 14; clone size: few; V gene: TRBV2; CDR3 DNA: TGTGCCAGCAGTGGGGCAGCCGTTTGGAACACCATATATTTT; CDR3 protein: CASSGAAVWNTIYF
D gene: -; J gene: TRBJ2-1; CDR3 length: 15; clone size: few; V gene: TRBV7-8; CDR3 DNA: TGTGCCAGCAGCCTTCGACGCGAGGACTACAATGAGCAGTTCTTC; CDR3 protein: CASSLRREDYNEQFF
D gene: -; J gene: TRBJ1-2; CDR3 length: 14; clone size: few; V gene: TRBV28; CDR3 DNA: TGTGCCAGCAGTTTACGGCAGGCGACAAGTGGCTACACCTTC; CDR3 protein: CASSLRQATSGYTF
D gene: TRBD1; J gene: TRBJ1-5; CDR3 length: 16; clone size: -; V gene: TRBV2; CDR3 DNA: TGTGCCAGCAGTGGGAGGTTGGGACAGGGTCGTCAGCCCCAGCATTTT; CDR3 protein: CASSGRLGQGRQPQHF
D gene: -; J gene: TRBJ1-1; CDR3 length: 14; clone size: -; V gene: TRBV19; CDR3 DNA: TGTGCCAGTAGTATGGCGGGGGTGAACACTGAAGCTTTCTTT; CDR3 protein: CASSMAGVNTEAFF
D gene: -; J gene: TRBJ2-1; CDR3 length: 12; clone size: few; V gene: TRBV6-5; CDR3 DNA: TGTGCCAGCAGTAGGACAGACAATGAGCAGTTCTTC; CDR3 protein: CASSRTDNEQFF
D gene: TRBD1; J gene: TRBJ2-3; CDR3 length: 15; clone size: few; V gene: TRBV7-2; CDR3 DNA: TGTGCCAGCAGCGGTTTTAGGGACAGGGTGGATACGCAGTATTTT; CDR3 protein: CASSGFRDRVDTQYF
D gene: TRBD2; J gene: TRBJ2-1; CDR3 length: 15; clone size: -; V gene: TRBV7-2; CDR3 DNA: TGTGCCAGCAGCCCCACTAGCGGGGGTTACAATGAGCAGTTCTTC; CDR3 protein: CASSPTSGGYNEQFF
D gene: TRBD1; J gene: TRBJ1-1; CDR3 length: 13; clone size: -; V gene: TRBV2; CDR3 DNA: TGTGCCAGCAGCACAGGGGGTATCACTGAAGCTTTCTTT; CDR3 protein: CASSTGGITEAFF
D gene: TRBD1; J gene: TRBJ1-5; CDR3 length: 14; clone size: -; V gene: TRBV2; CDR3 DNA: TGTGCCAGCAGGGCTCAGGGGGCCTATCAGCCCCAGCATTTT; CDR3 protein: CASRAQGAYQPQHF
D gene: -; J gene: TRBJ2-2; CDR3 length: 15; clone size: few; V gene: TRBV5-4; CDR3 DNA: TGTGCCAGCAGCACCGGGGTGTTGGACACCGGGGAGCTGTTTTTT; CDR3 protein: CASSTGVLDTGELFF
D gene: TRBD1; J gene: TRBJ1-2; CDR3 length: 14; clone size: few; V gene: TRBV13; CDR3 DNA: TGTGCCAGCAGCTCCCAACAGGGGAACTATGGCTACACCTTC; CDR3 protein: CASSSQQGNYGYTF
D gene: -; J gene: TRBJ2-5; CDR3 length: 15; clone size: few; V gene: TRBV27; CDR3 DNA: TGTGCCAGGCCCTATGGTTATCCAGGGCAAGAGACCCAGTACTTC; CDR3 protein: CARPYGYPGQETQYF
D gene: -; J gene: TRBJ2-4; CDR3 length: 15; clone size: -; V gene: TRBV9; CDR3 DNA: TGTGCCAGCAGTGAGGGAGCGGACGGGGTTAACATTCAGTACTTC; CDR3 protein: CASSEGADGVNIQYF
D gene: -; J gene: TRBJ1-2; CDR3 length: 11; clone size: -; V gene: TRBV9; CDR3 DNA: TGTGCCAGCAGCGTAGGTCAGGACTACACCTTC; CDR3 protein: CASSVGQDYTF
D gene: TRBD2; J gene: TRBJ2-5; CDR3 length: 15; clone size: -; V gene: TRBV7-2; CDR3 DNA: TGTGCCAGCAGCTCCGAAGCGGGGGGAAGGGAGACCCAGTACTTC; CDR3 protein: CASSSEAGGRETQYF
D gene: -; J gene: TRBJ2-1; CDR3 length: 14; clone size: few; V gene: TRBV27; CDR3 DNA: TGTGCCAGCAGTTCCCTTCCCTCTTACAATGAGCAGTTCTTC; CDR3 protein: CASSSLPSYNEQFF
D gene: -; J gene: TRBJ1-1; CDR3 length: 13; clone size: few; V gene: TRBV6-6; CDR3 DNA: TGTGCCAGCAGTTACGATCGGGACACTGAAGCTTTCTTT; CDR3 protein: CASSYDRDTEAFF